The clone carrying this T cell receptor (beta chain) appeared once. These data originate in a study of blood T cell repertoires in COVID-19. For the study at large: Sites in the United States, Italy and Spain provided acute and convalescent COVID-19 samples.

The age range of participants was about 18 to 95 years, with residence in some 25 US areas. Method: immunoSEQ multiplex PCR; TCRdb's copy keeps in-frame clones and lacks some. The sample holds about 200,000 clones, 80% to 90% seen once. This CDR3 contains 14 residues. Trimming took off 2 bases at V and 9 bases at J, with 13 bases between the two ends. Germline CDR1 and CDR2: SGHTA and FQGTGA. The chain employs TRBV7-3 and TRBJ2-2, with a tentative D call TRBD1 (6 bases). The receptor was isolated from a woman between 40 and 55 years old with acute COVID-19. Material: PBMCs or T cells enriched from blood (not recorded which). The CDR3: CASSLDRTHRELFF. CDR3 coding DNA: TGTGCCAGCAGCTTAGACAGGACTCACAGGGAGCTGTTTTTT.